One sample yielded the 28 T cell receptor beta chains listed below, sequenced in a study of long-term antiretroviral therapy in people with HIV. Runs used v3.0 of the immunoSEQ assay and were done at survey level. Here immunoSEQ multiplex PCR was the method, and the copy in TCRdb shows in-frame clones only, minus some. Of approximately 28,000 clones in the sample, more than 85% are singletons; the top ten hold about 0.93%. This material consisted of unsorted PBMCs, taken 2 years after starting antiretroviral therapy. These receptors all come from a man aged 50 to 59 with HIV.

The sample holds one count of this clone. This chain joins TRBV7-9 and TRBJ2-1, with D maybe TRBD1 (6 bases). V lost 5 bases to trimming and J lost 4 bases, with 15 bases between them. This CDR3 is 15 amino acids long. In germline, CDR1 is SEHNR, CDR2 FQNEAQ (reference sequence). CDR3 region: CASSPMGAQYNEQFF. CDR3 nucleotide sequence: TGTGCCAGCAGCCCTATGGGGGCGCAGTACAATGAGCAGTTCTTC.

The gene calls are TRBV18 and TRBJ1-5; 8 nucleotides agree with TRBD1. The CDR3 length is 18 residues. V dropped 6 bases and J dropped 5; count of bases not matched to a gene: 18. CDR1 is KGHSH and CDR2 is LQKENI in the germline V gene. The CDR3: CASSSAPGQGALYQPQHF. CDR3 sequence (DNA): TGTGCCAGCTCGTCCGCTCCAGGACAGGGCGCCCTTTATCAGCCCCAGCATTTT. Looking up the rest from reference TRBV18 and TRBJ1-5 gives the full variable domain: NAGVMQNPRHLVRRRGQEARLRCSPMKGHSHVYWYRQLPEEGLKFMVYLQKENIIDESGMPKERFSAEFPKEGPSILRIQQVVRGDSAAYFCASSSAPGQGALYQPQHFGDGTRLSIL.

The chain links TRBV5-6 to TRBJ1-2; 10 bases fit TRBD1. The germline V gene encodes CDR1 SGHDT and CDR2 YYEEEE. The junction had 7 bases not matched to a gene; V was cut back by 6 bases and J by 5 bases. The length of the CDR3 is 14 residues. CDR3 DNA: TGTGCCAGCACAAGACAGGGGGCAGGGTATGGCTACACCTTC. Protein product: CASTRQGAGYGYTF.

The V gene is TRBV19, the J gene TRBJ2-3, with 8 nucleotides matching TRBD2. The CDR3 length is 13 residues. Germline-derived CDR1 and CDR2 are LNHDA and SQIVND (reference sequence). Trimming removed 5 bases from V and 4 bases from J; junction bases left unmatched: 2. The CDR3 spells CASSAGLADTQYF. The DNA of the CDR3 is TGTGCCAGTAGTGCGGGACTAGCAGATACGCAGTATTTT.

This clone was seen a single time. The chain joins TRBV18 to TRBJ2-5; the D is unclear. The V gene lost 8 bases and the J gene lost 1 base, with 11 bases spanning the gap. The germline V gene has CDR1 KGHSH and CDR2 LQKENI. CDR3 size: 13 residues. This chain's CDR3 is CASQIEPQETQYF. The CDR3 region has the DNA TGTGCCAGCCAAATCGAACCCCAAGAGACCCAGTACTTC. The full variable domain, in which reference TRBV18 and TRBJ2-5 provide the parts outside the CDR3, is NAGVMQNPRHLVRRRGQEARLRCSPMKGHSHVYWYRQLPEEGLKFMVYLQKENIIDESGMPKERFSAEFPKEGPSILRIQQVVRGDSAAYFCASQIEPQETQYFGPGTRLLVL.

This clone came up a few times. CDR3 sequence reads: CASSLDRANEQYF. The CDR3 nucleotides are TGTGCCAGCAGCTTGGACAGGGCCAACGAGCAGTACTTC. This chain uses TRBV5-4 with TRBJ2-7; D possibly corresponds to TRBD1 (6 bases). V gave up 0 bases and J gave up 5 bases, with 9 bases separating them. This CDR3 region has 13 residues. The germline CDR1 and CDR2 sequences are SGHNT and YYREEE (reference sequence).

This clone turned up a few times. V and J are TRBV6-1 and TRBJ1-2, with D perhaps TRBD1 (5 bases). The CDR3 runs 11 residues. V lost 7 bases to trimming and J lost 4 bases, with 7 bases between them. Germline V gene sequence: CDR1 MNHNS, CDR2 SASEGT. The CDR3 DNA sequence: TGTGCCAGCACCGACAGCTATGGCTACACCTTC. Encoded protein: CASTDSYGYTF.

The sample holds one count of this clone. The chain joins TRBV7-2 to TRBJ2-3, with TRBD1 matching over 7 bases. Looked up from germline, CDR1 is SGHTA and CDR2 is FQGNSA. The CDR3 consists of 15 residues. V dropped 5 bases and J dropped 1; count of bases not matched to a gene: 6. The CDR3, as DNA: TGTGCCAGCAGCGAATCGGGACAGCGCACAGATACGCAGTATTTT. As protein: CASSESGQRTDTQYF.

The chain has TRBV7-2 and TRBJ2-1; D assignment may be TRBD1 or TRBD2 (5 bases each). Germline-derived CDR1 and CDR2 are SGHTA and FQGNSA. The CDR3 contains 14 residues. The V end was cut by 4 bases, the J end by 5 bases, with 12 bases between. CDR3 bases: TGTGCCAGCAGCTCCTCCGGGGCTAACAATGAGCAGTTCTTC. Residues: CASSSSGANNEQFF.

This clone appeared once. This rearrangement joins TRBV15 to TRBJ1-1; D remains unclear. CDR1 and CDR2 from the germline V gene are LNHNV and YYDKDF (reference sequence). The CDR3 spans 12 residues. V lost 8 bases, J lost 2 bases, and 9 bases lay in between. In nucleotides, the CDR3 is TGTGCCACCCAAGGGTATAACACTGAAGCTTTCTTT. This gives the protein CATQGYNTEAFF.

This clone was counted only a few times. This sequence joins TRBV11-3 and TRBJ2-1; 8 bases line up with TRBD2. The germline gives CDR1 SGHNT, CDR2 YENEEA. Losses at the gene ends were 6 bases for V and 2 bases for J; bases not matched to a gene: 6. The CDR3 contains 15 residues. DNA of the CDR3: TGTGCCAGCAGGGACGTAGCGGGGCCCTACAATGAGCAGTTCTTC. Translated: CASRDVAGPYNEQFF.

V is TRBV6-5 and J is TRBJ2-7; tentatively, D is TRBD2 (7 bases). The V and J ends lost 8 bases and 2 bases respectively, with 19 bases between them. The CDR3 totals 15 residues. The germline V gene encodes CDR1 MNHEY and CDR2 SVGAGI. CDR3 sequence: CASEGGGSIAYEQYF. DNA of the CDR3: TGTGCCAGCGAGGGGGGCGGGAGCATCGCCTACGAGCAGTACTTC.

This clone has just one count. V and J are TRBV4-3 and TRBJ2-7; no reliable D call. This CDR3 region has 13 residues. V was trimmed by 1 base and J by 3 bases, leaving 7 bases between them. The V gene's germline CDR1 is LGHNA and CDR2 YSLEER. The CDR3 DNA is TGCGCCAGCAGCCAAGGCCCCGGCTACGAGCAGTACTTC. Translated: CASSQGPGYEQYF.

The count of this clone is one. The chain uses TRBV7-9 and TRBJ1-1; D not resolved. The CDR3 spans 17 residues. Germline CDR1 is SEHNR and CDR2 is FQNEAQ (reference sequence). V gave up 1 base and J gave up 3 bases, with 18 bases separating them. This CDR3 reads CASSLVALRAGDTEAFF. The DNA of the CDR3 is TGTGCCAGCAGCTTAGTGGCCCTTAGGGCAGGAGACACTGAAGCTTTCTTT.

The chain joins TRBV4-1 to TRBJ2-1, with 11 bases identical to TRBD1. Trimming cost V 4 bases and J 9 bases; bases outside gene matches: 5. CDR3 size: 14 residues. The germline V gene has CDR1 MGHRA and CDR2 YSYEKL. The CDR3 sequence: CASSPDRGRPEQFF. The CDR3, as DNA: TGCGCCAGCAGCCCGGACAGGGGGCGTCCTGAGCAGTTCTTC.

The chain joins TRBV14 to TRBJ1-1, with no clear D. The CDR3 consists of 11 residues. Trimming pared 4 bases from V and 11 bases from J, leaving 11 bases between. Germline V gives CDR1 SGHDN, CDR2 FVKESK. CDR3 sequence: CASSLGELAFF. Here the CDR3 DNA reads TGTGCCAGCAGCCTGGGAGAGCTGGCTTTCTTT. Full variable domain (missing parts from reference TRBV14 and TRBJ1-1): EAGVTQFPSHSVIEKGQTVTLRCDPISGHDNLYWYRRVMGKEIKFLLHFVKESKQDESGMPNNRFLAERTGGTYSTLKVQPAELEDSGVYFCASSLGELAFFGQGTRLTVV.

The gene calls are TRBV9 and TRBJ2-7; TRBD1 matches at 12 bases. The CDR3 is made up of 15 amino acids. Looked up from germline, CDR1 is SGDLS and CDR2 is YYNGEE. The ends lost 0 bases at V and 9 bases at J; junction bases unmatched: 7. Here the CDR3 reads CASSVAGTGGSGQYF. The CDR3 nucleotides read TGTGCCAGCAGCGTAGCGGGGACAGGGGGCTCCGGGCAGTACTTC.

This chain links TRBV6-6 with TRBJ2-5, with 8 positions matching TRBD2. The CDR3 has 14 residues. Trimming cost V 7 bases and J 3 bases; bases outside gene matches: 7. Germline V gene lookup returns CDR1 MNHNY and CDR2 SVGAGI (reference sequence). The CDR3 loop is CASKIAGGKETQYF. The CDR3 DNA reads as TGTGCCAGCAAAATCGCGGGGGGCAAAGAGACCCAGTACTTC.

This sequence joins TRBV14 and TRBJ1-2, with D uncertain. Germline assignment: CDR1 SGHDN and CDR2 FVKESK. This CDR3 has 11 residues. Trimming removed 1 base from V and 5 bases from J, with 2 bases in between. The CDR3 DNA sequence: TGTGCCAGCAGCCAAGGTTATGGCTACACCTTC. Residues: CASSQGYGYTF.

This sequence joins TRBV6-5 and TRBJ2-1, with D uncertain. The CDR3 contains 12 residues. Trimming removed 6 bases at V and 5 bases at J, with 8 bases between. From germline, CDR1 is MNHEY and CDR2 SVGAGI. The CDR3 DNA is TGTGCCAGCAGCCCCGCAGACAATGAGCAGTTCTTC. It codes for CASSPADNEQFF.

In its sample, this clone was seen once. The chain is built from TRBV28 and TRBJ1-5; 8 bases are a match to TRBD1. This CDR3 comprises 17 residues. Losses at the gene ends were 4 bases for V and 5 bases for J; bases not matched to a gene: 13. The germline gives CDR1 MDHEN, CDR2 SYDVKM. The CDR3 region is CASSSAQGGWVDQPQHF. CDR3 coding DNA: TGTGCCAGCAGTTCCGCACAGGGGGGCTGGGTCGATCAGCCCCAGCATTTT. Full variable domain (rest looked up from reference TRBV28 and TRBJ1-5): DVKVTQSSRYLVKRTGEKVFLECVQDMDHENMFWYRQDPGLGLRLIYFSYDVKMKEKGDIPEGYSVSREKKERFSLILESASTNQTSMYLCASSSAQGGWVDQPQHFGDGTRLSIL.

This clone has just one count. The chain employs TRBV19 and TRBJ1-5; D is ambiguous. In germline, CDR1 is LNHDA, CDR2 SQIVND (reference sequence). The CDR3 spans 15 residues. Trimming stripped 11 bases from V and 0 bases from J, with 17 bases between. CDR3 DNA sequence: TGTGCCTCTCAACCGGTCGCTTTTAGCAATCAGCCCCAGCATTTT. Amino acids: CASQPVAFSNQPQHF.

The chain carries TRBV7-2 and TRBJ2-2, with 9 bases fitting TRBD1. CDR3 length: 15 residues. From germline, CDR1 is SGHTA and CDR2 FQGNSA. The ends lost 4 bases at V and 5 bases at J; junction bases unmatched: 5. CDR3 residues: CASSSGQGRTGELFF. The CDR3 DNA reads TGTGCCAGCAGCTCGGGACAGGGAAGGACCGGGGAGCTGTTTTTT.

The chain is built from TRBV11-3 and TRBJ1-3, with D maybe TRBD1 (6 bases). V lost 3 bases and J lost 0, with 9 bases in between. This CDR3 spans 15 amino acids. The germline V gene encodes CDR1 SGHNT and CDR2 YENEEA. The CDR3 DNA reads TGTGCCAGCAGCTTGGGACATGACTCTGGAAACACCATATATTTT. Amino acid sequence: CASSLGHDSGNTIYF. Full variable domain (outside the CDR3, taken from reference TRBV11-3 and TRBJ1-3): EAGVVQSPRYKIIEKKQPVAFWCNPISGHNTLYWYLQNLGQGPELLIRYENEEAVDDSQLPKDRFSAERLKGVDSTLKIQPAELGDSAVYLCASSLGHDSGNTIYFGEGSWLTVV.

This clone was counted once. Different DNA sequences within this sample yield the same CDR3. The CDR3, as DNA: TGCGCCAGCAGCCAGGGGACTAGCGGGATAAGCACAGATACGCAGTATTTT. It is translated as CASSQGTSGISTDTQYF. This chain connects TRBV4-3 to TRBJ2-3; 13 bases line up with TRBD2. CDR1 is LGHNA and CDR2 is YSLEER in the germline V gene. CDR3 length equals 17 residues. Trimming took 3 bases from V and 0 from J; bases not matched to a gene: 3.

The V gene is TRBV7-9, the J gene TRBJ2-4; either TRBD1 or TRBD2 may fit D (5 bases each). Trimming pared 4 bases from V and 0 bases from J, leaving 13 bases between. The germline V gene encodes CDR1 SEHNR and CDR2 FQNEAQ (reference sequence). There are 16 residues in the CDR3. The CDR3 protein is CASSSTTGTAKNIQYF. CDR3 DNA sequence: TGTGCCAGCAGCTCGACCACCGGGACAGCCAAAAACATTCAGTACTTC.

V and J are TRBV7-8 and TRBJ2-7; either TRBD1 or TRBD2 may supply D (5 bases each). Germline assignment: CDR1 SGHVS and CDR2 FQNEAQ. V lost 4 bases to trimming and J lost 0 bases, with 7 bases between them. This CDR3 is built from 13 residues. In nucleotides, the CDR3 is TGTGCCAGCAGCTCGGGACCCTCCTACGAGCAGTACTTC. It is translated as CASSSGPSYEQYF.

This chain joins TRBV18 and TRBJ2-1, with D possibly TRBD1 on 6 matching bases. The CDR3 spans 15 residues. Germline V gene sequence: CDR1 KGHSH, CDR2 LQKENI. V dropped 3 bases and J dropped 4 bases, with 13 bases sitting between them. The CDR3 spells CASSPPGEHYNEQFF. For the CDR3, the DNA is TGTGCCAGCTCACCTCCAGGGGAACATTACAATGAGCAGTTCTTC.